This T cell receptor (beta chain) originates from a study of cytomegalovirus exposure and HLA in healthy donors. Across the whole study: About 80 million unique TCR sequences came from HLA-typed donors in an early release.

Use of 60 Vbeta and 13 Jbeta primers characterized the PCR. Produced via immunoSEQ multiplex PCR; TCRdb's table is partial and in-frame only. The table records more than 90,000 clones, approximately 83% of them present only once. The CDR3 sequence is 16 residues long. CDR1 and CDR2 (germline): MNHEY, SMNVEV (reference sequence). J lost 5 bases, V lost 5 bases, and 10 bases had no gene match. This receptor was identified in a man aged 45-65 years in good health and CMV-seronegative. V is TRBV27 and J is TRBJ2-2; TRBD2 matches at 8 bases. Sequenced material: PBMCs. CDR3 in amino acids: CASSPLAGGGTGELFF. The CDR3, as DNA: TGTGCCAGCAGTCCCCTCGCGGGAGGTGGAACCGGGGAGCTGTTTTTT.